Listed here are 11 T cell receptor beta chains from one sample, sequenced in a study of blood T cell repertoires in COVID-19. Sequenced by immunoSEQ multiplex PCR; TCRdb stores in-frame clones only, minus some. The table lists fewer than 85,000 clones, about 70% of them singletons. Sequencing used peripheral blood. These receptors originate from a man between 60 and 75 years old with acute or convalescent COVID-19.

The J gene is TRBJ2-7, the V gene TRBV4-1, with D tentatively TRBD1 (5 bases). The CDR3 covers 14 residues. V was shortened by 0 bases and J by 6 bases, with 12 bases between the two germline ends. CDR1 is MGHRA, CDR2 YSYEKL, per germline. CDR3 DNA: TGCGCCAGCAGCCAAGACCAGGGTTTAGGCGAGCAGTACTTC. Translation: CASSQDQGLGEQYF.

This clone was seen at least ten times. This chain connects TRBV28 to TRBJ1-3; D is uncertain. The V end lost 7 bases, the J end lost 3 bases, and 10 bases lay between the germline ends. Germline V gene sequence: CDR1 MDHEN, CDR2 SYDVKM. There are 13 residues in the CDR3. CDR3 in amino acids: CASTQTIGNTIYF. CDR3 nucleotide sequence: TGTGCCAGCACCCAGACAATTGGAAACACCATATATTTT. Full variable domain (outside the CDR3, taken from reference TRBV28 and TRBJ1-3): DVKVTQSSRYLVKRTGEKVFLECVQDMDHENMFWYRQDPGLGLRLIYFSYDVKMKEKGDIPEGYSVSREKKERFSLILESASTNQTSMYLCASTQTIGNTIYFGEGSWLTVV.

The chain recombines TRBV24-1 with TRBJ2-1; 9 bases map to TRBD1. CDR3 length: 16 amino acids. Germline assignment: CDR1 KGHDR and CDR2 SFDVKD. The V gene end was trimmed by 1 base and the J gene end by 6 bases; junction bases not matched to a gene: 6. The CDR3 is CATSDLPGQGRNEQFF. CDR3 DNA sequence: TGTGCCACCAGTGATTTACCGGGACAGGGTCGCAATGAGCAGTTCTTC.

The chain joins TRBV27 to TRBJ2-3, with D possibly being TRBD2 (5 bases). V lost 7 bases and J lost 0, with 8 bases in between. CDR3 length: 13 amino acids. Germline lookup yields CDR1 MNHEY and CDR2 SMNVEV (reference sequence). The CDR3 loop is CASNERSTDTQYF. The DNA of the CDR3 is TGTGCCAGCAACGAGCGGAGCACAGATACGCAGTATTTT.

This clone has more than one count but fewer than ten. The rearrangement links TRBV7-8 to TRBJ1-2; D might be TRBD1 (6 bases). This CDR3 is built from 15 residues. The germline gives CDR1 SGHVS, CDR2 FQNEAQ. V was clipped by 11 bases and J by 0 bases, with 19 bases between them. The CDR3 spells CAGGPGVWANYGYTF. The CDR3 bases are TGTGCCGGAGGCCCAGGGGTCTGGGCTAACTATGGCTACACCTTC. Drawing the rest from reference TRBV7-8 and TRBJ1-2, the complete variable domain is GAGVSQSPRYKVAKRGQDVALRCDPISGHVSLFWYQQALGQGPEFLTYFQNEAQLDKSGLPSDRFFAERPEGSVSTLKIQRTQQEDSAVYLCAGGPGVWANYGYTFGSGTRLTVV.

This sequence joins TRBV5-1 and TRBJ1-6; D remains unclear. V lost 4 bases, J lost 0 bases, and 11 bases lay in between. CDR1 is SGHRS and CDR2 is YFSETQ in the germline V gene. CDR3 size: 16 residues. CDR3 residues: CASSPPESSYNSPLHF. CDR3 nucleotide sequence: TGCGCCAGCAGCCCTCCGGAGAGCTCCTATAATTCACCCCTCCACTTT.

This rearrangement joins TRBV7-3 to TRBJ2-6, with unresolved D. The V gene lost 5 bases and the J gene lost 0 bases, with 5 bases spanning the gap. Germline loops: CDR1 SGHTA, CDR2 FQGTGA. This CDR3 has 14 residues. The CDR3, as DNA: TGTGCCAGCAGCGATAGCTCTGGGGCCAACGTCCTGACTTTC. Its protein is CASSDSSGANVLTF.

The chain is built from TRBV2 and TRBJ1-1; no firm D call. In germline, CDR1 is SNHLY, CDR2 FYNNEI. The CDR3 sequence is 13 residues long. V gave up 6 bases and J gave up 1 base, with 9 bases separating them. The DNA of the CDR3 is TGTGCCAGCAGCATCAGGCGGAACACTGAAGCTTTCTTT. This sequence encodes CASSIRRNTEAFF.

CDR3 protein: CASSQEISETSTYEQYV. The CDR3 DNA follows: TGTGCCAGCAGCCAAGAAATATCCGAGACTTCTACCTACGAGCAGTACGTC. The chain uses TRBV3-1 (or the pseudogene TRBV3-2) and TRBJ2-7, with D hard to call. Germline lookup yields CDR1 LGHDT and CDR2 YNNKEL (reference sequence). The CDR3 runs to 17 residues. V dropped 0 bases and J dropped 2 bases, with 17 bases sitting between them.

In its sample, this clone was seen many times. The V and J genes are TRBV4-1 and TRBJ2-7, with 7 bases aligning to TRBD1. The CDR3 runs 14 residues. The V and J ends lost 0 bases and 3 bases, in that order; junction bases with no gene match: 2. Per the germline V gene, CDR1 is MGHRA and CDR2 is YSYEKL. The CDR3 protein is CASSQDNRGYEQYF. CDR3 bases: TGCGCCAGCAGCCAAGATAACAGGGGCTACGAGCAGTACTTC.

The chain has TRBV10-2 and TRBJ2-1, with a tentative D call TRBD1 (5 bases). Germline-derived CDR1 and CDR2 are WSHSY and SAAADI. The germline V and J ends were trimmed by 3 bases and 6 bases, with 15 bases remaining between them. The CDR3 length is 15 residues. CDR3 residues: CASSDRALGVNEQFF. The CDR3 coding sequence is TGCGCCAGCAGTGACAGGGCTCTAGGGGTCAATGAGCAGTTCTTC.